The T cell receptor beta chain described here comes from a study of post-analysis software for immune sequencing data. Study-wide background: The disease courses covered relapsing-remitting, secondary progressive and progressive-relapsing multiple sclerosis.

Note on this clonotype: What it binds is not known.

Findings of the study overall: A handful of TRBV segments (TRBV5-6, TRBV5-1 and TRBV20-1 among them) occurred more frequently in patients than in controls. Controls' normalized Chao1 diversity significantly exceeded that of multiple sclerosis patients.

TCR beta libraries were prepared from cDNA with unique molecular identifiers. From 1 to 10 million T cells, 400,000 to 550,000 cDNA molecules were obtained. TCRdb used MiXCR to reprocess the PCR reads, holding one entry per CDR3 protein. The sample has about 540,000 distinct CDR3 sequences, roughly 34% seen once. The V and J ends lost 5 bases and 13 bases respectively, with 12 bases between them. CDR1 is MNHEY, CDR2 SVGAGI, per germline. The CDR3 length is 11 residues. The sequence derives from a girl under 18 with multiple sclerosis. Sequencing used blood. The gene calls are TRBV6-5 and TRBJ2-1; no clear D. The CDR3 DNA sequence: TGTGCCAGCAGTCAACAAGAGACCCAGTTCTTC. Amino acids: CASSQQETQFF.